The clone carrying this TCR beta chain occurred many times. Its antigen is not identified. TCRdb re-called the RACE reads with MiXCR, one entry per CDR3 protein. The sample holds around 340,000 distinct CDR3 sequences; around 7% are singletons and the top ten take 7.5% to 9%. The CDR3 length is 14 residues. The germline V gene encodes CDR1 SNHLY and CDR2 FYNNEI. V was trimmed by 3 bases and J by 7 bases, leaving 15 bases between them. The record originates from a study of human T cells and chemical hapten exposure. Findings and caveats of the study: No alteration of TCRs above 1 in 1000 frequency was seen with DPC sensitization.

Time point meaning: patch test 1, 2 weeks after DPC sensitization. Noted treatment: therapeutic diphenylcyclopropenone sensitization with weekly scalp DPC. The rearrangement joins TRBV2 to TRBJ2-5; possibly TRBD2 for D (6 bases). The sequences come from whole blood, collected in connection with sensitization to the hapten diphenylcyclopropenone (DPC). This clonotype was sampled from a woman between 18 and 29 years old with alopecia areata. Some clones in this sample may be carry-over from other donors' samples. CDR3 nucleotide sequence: TGTGCCAGCAGTGACCGGACTACATCGGGGACCCAGTACTTC. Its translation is CASSDRTTSGTQYF.